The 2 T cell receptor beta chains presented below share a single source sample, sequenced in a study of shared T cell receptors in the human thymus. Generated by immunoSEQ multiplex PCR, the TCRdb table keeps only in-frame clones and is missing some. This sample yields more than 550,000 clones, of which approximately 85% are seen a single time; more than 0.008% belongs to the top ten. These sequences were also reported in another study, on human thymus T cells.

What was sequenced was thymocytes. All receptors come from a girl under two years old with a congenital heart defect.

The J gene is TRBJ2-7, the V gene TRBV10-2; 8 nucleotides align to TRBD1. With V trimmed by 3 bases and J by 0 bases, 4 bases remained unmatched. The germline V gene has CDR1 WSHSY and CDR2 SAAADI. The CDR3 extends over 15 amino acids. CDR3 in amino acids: CASSESGTGSYEQYF. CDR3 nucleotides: TGCGCCAGCAGTGAATCAGGGACAGGCTCCTACGAGCAGTACTTC.

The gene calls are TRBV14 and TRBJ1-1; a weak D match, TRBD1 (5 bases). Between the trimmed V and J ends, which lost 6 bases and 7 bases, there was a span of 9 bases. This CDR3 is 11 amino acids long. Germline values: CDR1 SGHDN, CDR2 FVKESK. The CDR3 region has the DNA TGTGCCAGCAGTTTCAGGGATGAAGCTTTCTTT. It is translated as CASSFRDEAFF.